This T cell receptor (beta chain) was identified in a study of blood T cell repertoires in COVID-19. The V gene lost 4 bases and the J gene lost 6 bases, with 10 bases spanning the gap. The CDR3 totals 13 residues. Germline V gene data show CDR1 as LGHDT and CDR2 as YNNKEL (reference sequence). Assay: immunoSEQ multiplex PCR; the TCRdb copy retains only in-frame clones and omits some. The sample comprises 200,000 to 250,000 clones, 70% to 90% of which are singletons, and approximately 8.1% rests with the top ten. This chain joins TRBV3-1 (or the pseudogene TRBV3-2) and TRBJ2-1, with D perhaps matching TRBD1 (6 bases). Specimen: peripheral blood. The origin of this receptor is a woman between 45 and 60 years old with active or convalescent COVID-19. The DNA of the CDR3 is TGTGCCAGCAGCCGGGGACATCCCAATGAGCAGTTCTTC. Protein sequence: CASSRGHPNEQFF.